This paragraph reports one TCR beta chain. Its matching antigen is unknown. The data were obtained in a study of T cells in Graves' hyperthyroidism and ophthalmopathy. Study findings and constraints: Among thyroid clonotypes expanded above 0.001, most also appeared in blood.

The CDR3 regions of TCR beta were amplified from RNA transcripts. HTBI primers were employed in a first-round RT-PCR of the TCR CDR3. TCRdb re-derived calls from the multiplex PCR reads in MiXCR, one entry per CDR3 protein. Of under 600,000 distinct CDR3 sequences in the sample, around 16% were seen once. Each person with ophthalmopathy scored at least 3 on the Clinical Activity Score, reached NOSPECS grade 4 or higher, and had been ill under 3 months. Thyroid ultrasound, orbital computed tomography, clinical symptoms, and serum thyroxine and TRAb underpinned diagnoses. Out of over 7.5 ml of fresh peripheral blood came the PBMCs. The receptor comes from a woman in her forties with Graves' ophthalmopathy. The source material was blood.

The CDR3: CSVIGGVGTEAFF. DNA of the CDR3: TGCAGCGTGATAGGGGGGGTTGGCACTGAAGCTTTCTTT. This chain uses TRBV29-1 with TRBJ1-1; D is perhaps TRBD1 (6 bases). The CDR3 loop spans 13 amino acids. Germline assignment: CDR1 SQVTM and CDR2 ANQGSEA. The V end was cut by 6 bases, the J end by 4 bases, with 15 bases between.